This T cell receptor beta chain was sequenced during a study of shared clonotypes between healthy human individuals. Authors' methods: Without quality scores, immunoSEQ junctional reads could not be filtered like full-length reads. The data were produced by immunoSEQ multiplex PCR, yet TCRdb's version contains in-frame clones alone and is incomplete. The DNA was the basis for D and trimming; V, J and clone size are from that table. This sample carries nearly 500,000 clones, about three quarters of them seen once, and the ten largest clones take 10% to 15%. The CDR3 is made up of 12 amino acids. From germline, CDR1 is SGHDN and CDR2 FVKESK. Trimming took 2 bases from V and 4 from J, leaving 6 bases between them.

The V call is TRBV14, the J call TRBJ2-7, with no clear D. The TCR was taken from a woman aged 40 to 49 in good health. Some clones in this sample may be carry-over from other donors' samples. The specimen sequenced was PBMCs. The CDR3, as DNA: TGTGCCAGCAGCCAACACCCGTACGAGCAGTACTTC. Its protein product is CASSQHPYEQYF.